This T cell receptor beta chain was found in a study of blood T cell repertoires in COVID-19. How the authors handled the data: Cell counts per sample came from amplifying reference gene primers. Clones were read by immunoSEQ multiplex PCR, and TCRdb kept only the in-frame ones, dropping some. The DNA was the basis for D and trimming; V, J and clone size are from that table. The sample has over 200,000 clones; 90% are singletons. CDR1 and CDR2 (germline): SGHNT, YYREEE (reference sequence). The CDR3 runs to 15 residues. Trimming removed 7 bases at V and 8 bases at J, with 19 bases between. This clone was seen a few times. Someone with COVID-19 had been met by exposed participants within 2 weeks before study entry.

The chain has TRBV5-4 and TRBJ1-6; D remains ambiguous. This sequence originates from a man aged 25-45 years who had been exposed to COVID-19. Input material: PBMCs or T cells enriched from blood (not recorded which). CDR3 protein: CASRGSLREDSPLHF. DNA of the CDR3: TGTGCCAGCCGCGGGTCATTAAGAGAGGATTCACCCCTCCACTTT.